This T cell receptor (beta chain) was sequenced for a study of T cell responses to AZD1222 COVID-19 vaccine. TCRdb's table, derived via immunoSEQ multiplex PCR, lists solely in-frame clones and lacks some. This table has fewer than 150,000 clones, just over 85% appearing once. V shed 4 bases, J shed 2 bases, and the junction held 6 bases outside the gene matches. CDR3 length: 15 residues. The V gene's germline CDR1 is SGHVS and CDR2 FQNEAQ. Findings of the study overall: Most donors were white British, females outnumbered males, and clonal diversity was possibly underestimated.

Remarks on this clone: Antigen: not known.

The receptor's source is an adult in good health. The rearrangement links TRBV7-8 to TRBJ1-1, with 8 bases lining up with TRBD1. This specimen was peripheral blood, taken on day 0 of AZD1222 vaccination. Here the CDR3 reads CASSSLDRVNTEAFF. The CDR3 nucleotides read TGTGCCAGCAGCTCCCTGGACAGGGTTAACACTGAAGCTTTCTTT.